The next 32 T cell receptor beta chains were all read from a single sample in a study of T-cell reconstitution after alpha-beta-depleted transplantation in children. Unique molecular identifiers tagged the TCRbeta library. TCRdb re-derived calls from the PCR reads in MiXCR, one entry per CDR3 protein. The sample lists approximately 500,000 distinct CDR3 sequences, 10% occurring once. The specimen was PBMCs, collected before TCRalphabeta/CD19-depleted stem cell transplant. The receptors originated from a child aged 2-15 years with inherited bone marrow failure, due to receive a stem cell transplant.

The table lists this clonotype with many counts. The V gene is TRBV7-9, the J gene TRBJ2-5, with 10 bases fitting TRBD1. Germline CDR1 and CDR2: SEHNR and FQNEAQ (reference sequence). The V segment lost 5 bases and the J segment 9 bases; nucleotides outside the gene matches: 9. The CDR3 consists of 14 residues. The CDR3 spells CASSPDRGRSAQYF. The DNA of the CDR3 is TGTGCCAGCAGCCCAGACAGGGGGCGATCGGCCCAGTACTTC.

The sample holds many counts of this clonotype. This chain uses TRBV20-1 with TRBJ2-4; 14 nucleotides agree with TRBD2. V shed 5 bases, J shed 16 bases, and the junction held 13 bases outside the gene matches. Germline lookup yields CDR1 DFQATT and CDR2 SNEGSKA (reference sequence). The CDR3 covers 14 residues. The CDR3 region is CSARLAGGPRGAYF. The CDR3 nucleotides are TGCAGTGCTCGACTAGCGGGAGGGCCGCGTGGTGCCTACTTC.

In this sample, this clonotype turned up many times. The chain couples TRBV12-3 or TRBV12-4 to TRBJ2-3, with TRBD2 as a possible D gene (5 bases). CDR3 length equals 12 residues. The V gene lost 2 bases and the J gene lost 12 bases, with 12 bases spanning the gap. The CDR3 is CASSLSGPSQYF. CDR3 bases: TGTGCCAGCAGTTTAAGCGGACCTTCCCAGTATTTT.

This clonotype was recorded at least ten times. The V and J genes are TRBV19 and TRBJ1-2; the D is unclear. This CDR3 region has 16 residues. V gave up 3 bases and J gave up 7 bases, with 21 bases separating them. The germline CDR1 and CDR2 sequences are LNHDA and SQIVND (reference sequence). CDR3 sequence: CASSMVLEPGISGYTF. CDR3 in DNA: TGTGCCAGTAGTATGGTCCTGGAGCCCGGGATTTCTGGCTACACCTTC.

This clonotype was detected ten times or more. The rearrangement links TRBV12-3 or TRBV12-4 to TRBJ1-2, with 7 bases identical to TRBD1. The CDR3 spans 15 residues. V shed 3 bases, J shed 4 bases, and the junction held 8 bases outside the gene matches. Here the CDR3 reads CASSFQSGTVYGYTF. The CDR3 nucleotides are TGTGCCAGCAGTTTCCAATCCGGGACAGTCTATGGCTACACCTTC.

This clonotype came up many times. This sequence joins TRBV5-1 and TRBJ2-5; D might be TRBD1 (6 bases). CDR3 length: 15 residues. The V end was cut by 1 base, the J end by 2 bases, with 12 bases between. CDR1 SGHRS and CDR2 YFSETQ come from the germline V gene. CDR3 in DNA: TGCGCCAGCAGCTTGTTTTTGACAGGACAAGAGACCCAGTACTTC. Protein product: CASSLFLTGQETQYF.

This clonotype came up a few times. For the CDR3, the DNA is TGTGCCAGCAGTTTACGGGGACTAGCGAACAATGAGCAGTTCTTC. This sequence encodes CASSLRGLANNEQFF. The chain has TRBV13 and TRBJ2-1, with 10 bases matching TRBD2. Germline-derived CDR1 and CDR2 are PRHDT and FYEKMQ (reference sequence). The CDR3 is 15 amino acids. V was clipped by 6 bases and J by 5 bases; unmatched bases: 7. The variable domain in full, with the rest retrieved from reference TRBV13 and TRBJ2-1, is AAGVIQSPRHLIKEKRETATLKCYPIPRHDTVYWYQQGPGQDPQFLISFYEKMQSDKGSIPDRFSAQQFSDYHSELNMSSLELGDSALYFCASSLRGLANNEQFFGPGTRLTVL.

Ten or more counts support this clonotype. This rearrangement joins TRBV20-1 to TRBJ2-5; TRBD2 matches 8 bases. V shed 2 bases and J 1 base; nucleotides not matched to a gene: 6. The CDR3 sequence is 15 residues long. CDR1 and CDR2 (germline): DFQATT, SNEGSKA (reference sequence). CDR3 nucleotide sequence: TGCAGTGCTAGAAATCCAGCGGGAGCCCAAGAGACCCAGTACTTC. Encoded protein: CSARNPAGAQETQYF.

This clonotype was recorded at least ten times. This chain joins TRBV6-5 and TRBJ1-1; 10 positions agree with TRBD1. V gave up 2 bases and J gave up 10 bases; unmatched junction bases: 19. Germline V gene data show CDR1 as MNHEY and CDR2 as SVGAGI. The CDR3 sequence is 18 residues long. The CDR3 here is CASSYPDRGRATGERAFF. The DNA for the CDR3 is TGTGCCAGCAGTTACCCAGACAGGGGGCGAGCTACCGGCGAGAGAGCTTTCTTT.

Note on this clonotype: A read error may explain this, as a much larger clone is one base away. The chain is built from TRBV29-1 and TRBJ2-1, with 9 bases aligning to TRBD1. The CDR3 has 13 residues. V shed 4 bases and J 9 bases; nucleotides not matched to a gene: 7. Germline loops: CDR1 SQVTM, CDR2 ANQGSEA. The CDR3 is CSVVGQGFVEQFF. CDR3 DNA: TGCAGCGTTGTAGGACAGGGGTTTGTTGAGCAGTTCTTC.

This clonotype was recorded many times. The chain employs TRBV11-2 and TRBJ2-1, with 7 positions matching TRBD1. V trimming: 0 bases; J trimming: 4 bases; junction bases outside the gene matches: 9. The CDR3 consists of 17 residues. Germline CDR1 is SGHAT and CDR2 is FQNNGV. The DNA of the CDR3 is TGTGCCAGCAGCTTAGACGGTAAACAGGGGTTTTACAATGAGCAGTTCTTC. Protein: CASSLDGKQGFYNEQFF.

This clonotype was observed at least ten times. V gene TRBV20-1 combines with J gene TRBJ2-1, with D tentatively TRBD1 or TRBD2 (5 bases each). Germline lookup yields CDR1 DFQATT and CDR2 SNEGSKA (reference sequence). V dropped 4 bases and J dropped 9 bases, with 13 bases sitting between them. This CDR3 is built from 12 residues. The CDR3 reads CSANRGGREQFF. In DNA form, the CDR3 reads TGCAGTGCTAATCGTGGGGGACGTGAGCAGTTCTTC.

This clonotype was seen many times. This sequence joins TRBV5-1 and TRBJ2-1, with D uncertain. The V gene's germline CDR1 is SGHRS and CDR2 YFSETQ. The V end was cut by 3 bases, the J end by 3 bases, with 10 bases between. CDR3 size: 14 residues. The CDR3 DNA reads as TGCGCCAGCAGCTCCGACGGGTACTACAATGAGCAGTTCTTC. This encodes CASSSDGYYNEQFF.

The chain joins TRBV7-9 to TRBJ1-1; 9 nucleotides line up with TRBD1. V was clipped by 4 bases and J by 1 base; unmatched bases: 4. The CDR3 is 15 residues long. CDR1 and CDR2 (germline): SEHNR, FQNEAQ (reference sequence). The CDR3 region has the DNA TGTGCCAGCAGCTCGGGACAGGGCAAGAACACTGAAGCTTTCTTT. It translates to CASSSGQGKNTEAFF.

This clonotype has a count of ten or more. The chain links TRBV20-1 to TRBJ2-1; 8 bases match TRBD2. The CDR3 runs 17 residues. The germline V gene has CDR1 DFQATT and CDR2 SNEGSKA (reference sequence). The V segment lost 0 bases and the J segment 7 bases; nucleotides outside the gene matches: 14. The CDR3 sequence is CSARDRAAGEWLNEQFF. DNA for the CDR3: TGCAGTGCTAGAGATCGGGCAGCGGGAGAATGGTTAAATGAGCAGTTCTTC.

This clonotype was observed many times. The V and J genes are TRBV29-1 and TRBJ1-2, with unresolved D. Trimming shortened V by 3 bases and J by 4 bases, and 12 bases separated the two germline ends. This CDR3 is 13 amino acids long. Germline V gene data show CDR1 as SQVTM and CDR2 as ANQGSEA. CDR3 in amino acids: CSVEWVDTYGYTF. CDR3 in DNA: TGCAGCGTTGAGTGGGTAGATACCTATGGCTACACCTTC.

J is TRBJ2-1 and V is TRBV7-9; 9 bases fit TRBD1. Germline V gene data show CDR1 as SEHNR and CDR2 as FQNEAQ (reference sequence). CDR3 size: 16 residues. V shed 3 bases, J shed 9 bases, and the junction held 12 bases outside the gene matches. The CDR3 DNA follows: TGTGCCAGCAGCTTCATACAGGGGGCTCCTTCTTCTGAGCAGTTCTTC. Translating gives CASSFIQGAPSSEQFF.

This clonotype was counted a few times. The chain recombines TRBV11-2 with TRBJ1-1; possible D gene TRBD1, 5 bases. Germline V gene data show CDR1 as SGHAT and CDR2 as FQNNGV. The CDR3 is 15 amino acids. V shed 0 bases and J shed 3 bases, with 11 bases lying between them. The DNA of the CDR3 is TGTGCCAGCAGCTTAGACCCAGGGAGGGACACTGAAGCTTTCTTT. Encoded protein: CASSLDPGRDTEAFF. Full variable domain (rest looked up from reference TRBV11-2 and TRBJ1-1): EAGVAQSPRYKIIEKRQSVAFWCNPISGHATLYWYQQILGQGPKLLIQFQNNGVVDDSQLPKDRFSAERLKGVDSTLKIQPAKLEDSAVYLCASSLDPGRDTEAFFGQGTRLTVV.

The table lists this clonotype with many counts. The chain couples TRBV6-5 to TRBJ2-2; D remains unclear. V dropped 1 base and J dropped 1 base, with 4 bases sitting between them. CDR1 is MNHEY, CDR2 SVGAGI, per germline. The CDR3 covers 14 residues. The CDR3 loop is CASSYWKNTGELFF. The DNA of the CDR3 is TGTGCCAGCAGTTACTGGAAGAACACCGGGGAGCTGTTTTTT.

In its sample, this clonotype was seen many times. The gene calls are TRBV12-3 or TRBV12-4 and TRBJ2-3, with 9 bases aligning to TRBD1. V gave up 6 bases and J gave up 2 bases; unmatched junction bases: 12. The CDR3 extends over 17 amino acids. CDR3 region: CASSNRAGQGATDTQYF. The CDR3 DNA is TGTGCCAGCAGCAACAGAGCGGGACAGGGTGCCACAGATACGCAGTATTTT.

This clonotype was counted ten times or more. This rearrangement joins TRBV5-1 to TRBJ1-1; unclear D gene. The length of the CDR3 is 17 residues. The V gene's germline CDR1 is SGHRS and CDR2 YFSETQ. The V end was cut by 5 bases, the J end by 0 bases, with 20 bases between. The CDR3 reads CASRQEHPLIMNTEAFF. DNA for the CDR3: TGCGCCAGCAGGCAAGAACATCCGTTAATTATGAACACTGAAGCTTTCTTT.

This clonotype was found many times. The V gene is TRBV11-3, the J gene TRBJ2-1; D gene ambiguous. The CDR3 consists of 11 residues. Trimming took 5 bases from V and 5 from J, leaving 4 bases between them. Germline lookup yields CDR1 SGHNT and CDR2 YENEEA. CDR3 coding DNA: TGTGCCAGCAGCCAGCACAATGAGCAGTTCTTC. It translates to CASSQHNEQFF.

The chain recombines TRBV2 with TRBJ2-1; the D is unclear. Germline lookup yields CDR1 SNHLY and CDR2 FYNNEI. CDR3 length: 12 residues. Trimming shortened V by 2 bases and J by 8 bases, and 7 bases separated the two germline ends. The CDR3 DNA follows: TGTGCCAGCAGTGAATCGGGCCATGAGCAGTTCTTC. It encodes CASSESGHEQFF.

This clonotype was seen only a few times. The gene calls are TRBV20-1 and TRBJ1-2, with a weak D call TRBD1 (6 bases). The CDR3 has 14 amino acids. CDR1 and CDR2 from the germline V gene are DFQATT and SNEGSKA (reference sequence). The V gene lost 3 bases and the J gene lost 4 bases, with 15 bases spanning the gap. For the CDR3, the DNA is TGCAGTGCTAGCAATCTCGCAGGGGCCTATGGCTACACCTTC. It encodes CSASNLAGAYGYTF.

This clonotype was counted between two and nine times. The rearrangement joins TRBV5-1 to TRBJ2-7; TRBD2 agrees at 7 bases. Germline CDR1 is SGHRS and CDR2 is YFSETQ. Trimming took 4 bases from V and 3 from J; bases not matched to a gene: 13. The CDR3 is made up of 16 amino acids. CDR3 sequence: CASSQAVRASGYEQYF. The CDR3 DNA is TGCGCCAGCAGCCAGGCCGTACGGGCTAGCGGCTACGAGCAGTACTTC.

This clonotype came up many times. This sequence joins TRBV4-3 and TRBJ1-1, with a tentative D call TRBD1 (6 bases). The germline V gene has CDR1 LGHNA and CDR2 YSLEER. V was cut by 4 bases and J by 5 bases, with 11 bases left in between. The length of the CDR3 is 13 residues. CDR3 in DNA: TGCGCCAGCAGCCCCAGGGGACAAACTGAAGCTTTCTTT. It specifies CASSPRGQTEAFF.

The J gene is TRBJ2-2, the V gene TRBV2; weak D call: TRBD1 (5 bases). V was shortened by 6 bases and J by 3 bases, with 11 bases between the two germline ends. The CDR3 runs to 14 residues. Germline V gives CDR1 SNHLY, CDR2 FYNNEI. DNA for the CDR3: TGTGCCAGCAGATGGGGCAGGGACACCGGGGAGCTGTTTTTT. It codes for CASRWGRDTGELFF.

This clonotype occurred many times. The chain recombines TRBV20-1 with TRBJ1-6; 7 positions match TRBD1. J lost 0 bases, V lost 1 base, and 9 bases had no gene match. CDR3 length: 18 residues. CDR1 and CDR2 (germline): DFQATT, SNEGSKA (reference sequence). In DNA, the CDR3 is TGCAGTGCTAGAGGAAAGCCGGGACAGAGCTCCTATAATTCACCCCTCCACTTT. Protein: CSARGKPGQSSYNSPLHF.

This clonotype was counted ten times or more. The chain's CDR3 is CAISGSPYEQYF. For the CDR3, the DNA is TGTGCCATCAGTGGATCACCCTACGAGCAGTACTTC. The gene calls are TRBV10-3 and TRBJ2-7; D unresolved. The CDR3 has 12 residues. V was pared by 4 bases and J by 2 bases, with 6 bases between. Looked up from germline, CDR1 is ENHRY and CDR2 is SYGVKD.

This clonotype showed up just a few times. Written as DNA, the CDR3 is TGTGCCAGCAGCTTAGCCGAGTCTGAGCCCCAGCATTTT. It specifies CASSLAESEPQHF. V gene TRBV7-9 combines with J gene TRBJ1-5, with no clear D. The CDR3 runs to 13 residues. V lost 0 bases and J 8 bases, leaving 8 bases between the germline ends. The germline gives CDR1 SEHNR, CDR2 FQNEAQ (reference sequence).

This clonotype was recorded at least ten times. The chain combines TRBV5-1 with TRBJ2-1; D unresolved. CDR3 length equals 13 residues. V was trimmed by 4 bases and J by 6 bases, leaving 11 bases between them. CDR1 is SGHRS and CDR2 is YFSETQ in the germline V gene. Written as DNA, the CDR3 is TGCGCCAGCAGCCTGGGCCTTATCAATGAGCAGTTCTTC. Translating it yields CASSLGLINEQFF.

In this sample, this clonotype turned up many times. The chain employs TRBV11-3 and TRBJ2-1; 11 nucleotides align to TRBD2. The trim removed 5 bases at V and 3 bases at J, leaving 6 bases unmatched. The CDR3 is made up of 16 amino acids. Germline V lookup: CDR1 SGHNT, CDR2 YENEEA. The CDR3 DNA reads as TGTGCCAGCAGCCTACGACTAGCGGGAAACTACAATGAGCAGTTCTTC. Protein: CASSLRLAGNYNEQFF.